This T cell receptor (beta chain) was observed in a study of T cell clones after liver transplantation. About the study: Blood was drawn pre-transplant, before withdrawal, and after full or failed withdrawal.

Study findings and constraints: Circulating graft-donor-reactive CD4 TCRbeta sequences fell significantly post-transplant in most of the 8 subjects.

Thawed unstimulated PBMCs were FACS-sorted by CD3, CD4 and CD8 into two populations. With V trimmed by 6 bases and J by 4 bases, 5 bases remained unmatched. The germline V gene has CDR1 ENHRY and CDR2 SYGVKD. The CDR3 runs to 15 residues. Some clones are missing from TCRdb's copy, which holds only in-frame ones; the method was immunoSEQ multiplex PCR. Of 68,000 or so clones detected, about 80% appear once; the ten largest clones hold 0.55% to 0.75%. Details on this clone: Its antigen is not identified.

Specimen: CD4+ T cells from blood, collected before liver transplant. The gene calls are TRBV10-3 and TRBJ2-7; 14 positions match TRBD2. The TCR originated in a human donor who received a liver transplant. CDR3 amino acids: CAIRGTSGRGYEQYF. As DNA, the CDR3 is TGTGCCATCAGGGGGACTAGCGGGAGAGGGTACGAGCAGTACTTC.